The next 4 T cell receptor beta chains were all read from a single sample in a study of cytomegalovirus exposure and HLA in healthy donors. It was with 60 Vbeta and 13 Jbeta primers that the PCR ran. Profiling relied on immunoSEQ multiplex PCR, and the TCRdb table lists in-frame clones only, not all of them. The repertoire includes about 200,000 clones, around 73% of them detected once, and less than 3.5% sits in the top ten. Material for sequencing was PBMCs. These receptors originate from a woman in her twenties or thirties in good health and CMV-seronegative.

The J gene is TRBJ2-7, the V gene TRBV27, with no clear D. The CDR3 has 13 amino acids. Germline values: CDR1 MNHEY, CDR2 SMNVEV (reference sequence). Trimming removed 3 bases at V and 4 bases at J, with 10 bases between. CDR3 region: CASSFAVDYEQYF. The CDR3 nucleotides read TGTGCCAGCAGTTTCGCGGTTGATTACGAGCAGTACTTC.

This chain uses TRBV19 with TRBJ1-2; perhaps TRBD1 as D (6 bases). Germline V gene lookup returns CDR1 LNHDA and CDR2 SQIVND (reference sequence). This CDR3 contains 15 residues. Trimming took off 4 bases at V and 3 bases at J, with 15 bases between the two ends. The CDR3 sequence is CASSSPGGGDYGYTF. CDR3 in DNA: TGTGCCAGTAGTAGCCCAGGAGGGGGGGACTATGGCTACACCTTC.

This clone was found once. The V and J genes are TRBV10-2 and TRBJ1-1; D call uncertain. The germline CDR1 and CDR2 sequences are WSHSY and SAAADI. Trimming took off 3 bases at V and 0 bases at J, with 11 bases between the two ends. The CDR3 sequence is 15 residues long. The CDR3 nucleotides read TGCGCCAGCAGTGAACAGCTGCCCATGAACACTGAAGCTTTCTTT. Translated: CASSEQLPMNTEAFF.

This sequence joins TRBV5-1 and TRBJ2-5, with TRBD2 matching over 11 bases. J lost 5 bases, V lost 0 bases, and 12 bases had no gene match. Looked up from germline, CDR1 is SGHRS and CDR2 is YFSETQ. CDR3 size: 18 residues. The CDR3 sequence is CASSLGIAGGRTGETQYF. The CDR3 DNA reads TGCGCCAGCAGCTTGGGCATAGCGGGAGGGCGAACGGGTGAGACCCAGTACTTC.